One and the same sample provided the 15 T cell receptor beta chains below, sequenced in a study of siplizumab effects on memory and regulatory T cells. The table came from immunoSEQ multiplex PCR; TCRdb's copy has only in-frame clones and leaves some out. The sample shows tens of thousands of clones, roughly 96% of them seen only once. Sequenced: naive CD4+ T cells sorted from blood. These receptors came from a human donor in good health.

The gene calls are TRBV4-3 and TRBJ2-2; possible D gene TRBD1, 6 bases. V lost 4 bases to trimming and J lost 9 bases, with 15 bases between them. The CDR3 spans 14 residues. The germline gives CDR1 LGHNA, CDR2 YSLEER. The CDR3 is CASSPQGRGRELFF. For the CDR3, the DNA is TGCGCCAGCAGCCCACAGGGTAGGGGAAGGGAGCTGTTTTTT.

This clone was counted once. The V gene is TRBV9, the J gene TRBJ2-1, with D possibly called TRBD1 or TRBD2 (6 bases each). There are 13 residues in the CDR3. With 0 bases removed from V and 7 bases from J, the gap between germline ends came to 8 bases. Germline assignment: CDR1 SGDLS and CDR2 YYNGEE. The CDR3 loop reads CASSVAGANEQFF. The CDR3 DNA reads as TGTGCCAGCAGCGTAGCGGGGGCGAATGAGCAGTTCTTC.

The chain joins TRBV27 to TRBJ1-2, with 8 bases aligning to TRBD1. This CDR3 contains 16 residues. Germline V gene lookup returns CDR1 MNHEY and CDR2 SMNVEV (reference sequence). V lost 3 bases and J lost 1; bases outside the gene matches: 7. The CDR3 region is CASSFWSGQDNYGYTF. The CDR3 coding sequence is TGTGCCAGCAGTTTTTGGTCGGGACAGGATAACTATGGCTACACCTTC.

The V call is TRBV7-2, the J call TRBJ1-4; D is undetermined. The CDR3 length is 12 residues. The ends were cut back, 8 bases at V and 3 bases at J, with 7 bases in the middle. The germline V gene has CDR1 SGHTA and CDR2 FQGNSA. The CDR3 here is CASGGPNEKLFF. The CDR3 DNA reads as TGTGCCAGCGGAGGGCCTAATGAAAAACTGTTTTTT.

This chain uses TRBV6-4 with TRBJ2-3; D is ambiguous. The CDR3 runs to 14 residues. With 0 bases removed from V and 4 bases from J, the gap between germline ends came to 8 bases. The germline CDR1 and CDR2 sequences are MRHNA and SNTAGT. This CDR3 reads CASSDSVRSDTQYF. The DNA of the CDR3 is TGTGCCAGCAGTGACTCAGTCAGGTCAGATACGCAGTATTTT.

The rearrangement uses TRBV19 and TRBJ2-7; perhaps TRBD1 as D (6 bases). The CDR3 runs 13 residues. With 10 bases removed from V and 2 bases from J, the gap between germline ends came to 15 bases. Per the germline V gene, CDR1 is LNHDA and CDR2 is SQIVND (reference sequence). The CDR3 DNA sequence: TGTGCCACTCTGAAACCAGGGGCCTACGAGCAGTACTTC. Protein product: CATLKPGAYEQYF.

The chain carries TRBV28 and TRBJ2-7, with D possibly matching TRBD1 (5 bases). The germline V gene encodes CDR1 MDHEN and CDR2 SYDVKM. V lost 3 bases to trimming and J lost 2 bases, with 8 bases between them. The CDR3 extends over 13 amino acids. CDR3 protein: CASSFLTAYEQYF. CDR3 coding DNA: TGTGCCAGCAGTTTTTTGACAGCCTACGAGCAGTACTTC.

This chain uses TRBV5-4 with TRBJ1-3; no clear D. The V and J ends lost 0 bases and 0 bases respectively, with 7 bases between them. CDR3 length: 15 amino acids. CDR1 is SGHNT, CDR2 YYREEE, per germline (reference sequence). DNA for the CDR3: TGTGCCAGCAGCTTGGAAGCAAACTCTGGAAACACCATATATTTT. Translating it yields CASSLEANSGNTIYF.

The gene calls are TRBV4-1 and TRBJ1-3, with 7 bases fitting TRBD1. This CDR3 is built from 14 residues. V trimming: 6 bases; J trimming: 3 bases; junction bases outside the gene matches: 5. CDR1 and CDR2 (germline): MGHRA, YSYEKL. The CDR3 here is CASRQGTSGNTIYF. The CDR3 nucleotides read TGCGCCAGCAGACAGGGGACGAGTGGAAACACCATATATTTT.

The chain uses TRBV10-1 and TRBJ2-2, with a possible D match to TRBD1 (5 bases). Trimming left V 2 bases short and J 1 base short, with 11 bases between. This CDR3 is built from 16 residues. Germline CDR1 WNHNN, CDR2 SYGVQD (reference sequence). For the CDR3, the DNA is TGCGCCAGCAGTGAGAAGGGGAATTGGAACACCGGGGAGCTGTTTTTT. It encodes CASSEKGNWNTGELFF.

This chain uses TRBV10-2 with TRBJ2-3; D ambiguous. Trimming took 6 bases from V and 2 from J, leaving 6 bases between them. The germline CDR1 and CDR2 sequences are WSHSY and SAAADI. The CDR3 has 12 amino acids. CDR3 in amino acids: CASRDPTDTQYF. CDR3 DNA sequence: TGCGCCAGCAGGGACCCCACAGATACGCAGTATTTT.

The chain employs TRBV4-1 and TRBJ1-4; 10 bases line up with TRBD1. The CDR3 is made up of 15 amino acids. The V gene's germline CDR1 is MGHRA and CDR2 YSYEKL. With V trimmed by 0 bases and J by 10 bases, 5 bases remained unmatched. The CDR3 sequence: CASSQDGQGGRKLFF. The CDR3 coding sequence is TGCGCCAGCAGCCAAGACGGACAGGGGGGGAGAAAACTGTTTTTT.

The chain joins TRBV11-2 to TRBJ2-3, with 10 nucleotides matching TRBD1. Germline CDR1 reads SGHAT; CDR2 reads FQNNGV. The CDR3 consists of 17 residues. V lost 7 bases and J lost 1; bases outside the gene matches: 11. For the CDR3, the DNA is TGTGCCAGCATGTGGAAGACAGGGGGCGAGGGCACAGATACGCAGTATTTT. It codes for CASMWKTGGEGTDTQYF.

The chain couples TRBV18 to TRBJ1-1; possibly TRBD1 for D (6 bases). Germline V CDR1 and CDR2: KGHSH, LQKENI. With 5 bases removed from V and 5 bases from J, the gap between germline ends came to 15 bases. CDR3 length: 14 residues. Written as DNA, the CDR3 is TGTGCCAGCTCAAAGGCGGACAGAAGGACTGAAGCTTTCTTT. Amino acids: CASSKADRRTEAFF.

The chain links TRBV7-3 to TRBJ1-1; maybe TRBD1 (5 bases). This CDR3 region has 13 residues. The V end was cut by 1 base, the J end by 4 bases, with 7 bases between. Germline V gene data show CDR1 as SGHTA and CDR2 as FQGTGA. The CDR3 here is CASSLKGRTEAFF. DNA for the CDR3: TGTGCCAGCAGCTTAAAGGGACGCACTGAAGCTTTCTTT.